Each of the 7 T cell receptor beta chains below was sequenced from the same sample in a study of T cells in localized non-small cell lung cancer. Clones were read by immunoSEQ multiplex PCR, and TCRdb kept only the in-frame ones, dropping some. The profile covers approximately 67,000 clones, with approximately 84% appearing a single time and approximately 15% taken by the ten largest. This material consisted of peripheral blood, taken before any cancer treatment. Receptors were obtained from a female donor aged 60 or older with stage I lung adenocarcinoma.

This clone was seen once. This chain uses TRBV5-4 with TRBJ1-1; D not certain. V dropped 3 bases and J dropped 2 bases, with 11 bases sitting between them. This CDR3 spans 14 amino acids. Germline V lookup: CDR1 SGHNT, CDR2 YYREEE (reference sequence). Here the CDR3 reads CASSSQTLNTEAFF. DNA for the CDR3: TGTGCCAGCAGCTCTCAGACACTTAACACTGAAGCTTTCTTT.

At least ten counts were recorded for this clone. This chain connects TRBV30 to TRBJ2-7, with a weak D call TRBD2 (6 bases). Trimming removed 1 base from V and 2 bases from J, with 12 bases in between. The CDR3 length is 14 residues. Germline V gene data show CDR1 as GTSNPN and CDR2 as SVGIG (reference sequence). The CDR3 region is CAWSAHSGAYEQYF. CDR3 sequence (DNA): TGTGCCTGGAGTGCCCATAGCGGAGCCTACGAGCAGTACTTC.

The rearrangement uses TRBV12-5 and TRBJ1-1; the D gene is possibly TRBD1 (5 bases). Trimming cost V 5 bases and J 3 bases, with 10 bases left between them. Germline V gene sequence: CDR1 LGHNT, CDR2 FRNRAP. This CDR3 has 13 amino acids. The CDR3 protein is CASGEGRDTEAFF. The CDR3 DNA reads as TGTGCTAGTGGTGAGGGGAGGGACACTGAAGCTTTCTTT.

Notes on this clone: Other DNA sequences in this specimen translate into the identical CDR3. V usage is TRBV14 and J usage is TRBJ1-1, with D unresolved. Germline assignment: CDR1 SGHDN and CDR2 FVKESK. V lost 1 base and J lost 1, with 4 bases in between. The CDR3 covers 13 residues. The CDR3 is CASSQGGNTEAFF. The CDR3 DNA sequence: TGTGCCAGCAGCCAAGGGGGGAACACTGAAGCTTTCTTT. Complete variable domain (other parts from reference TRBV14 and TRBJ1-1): EAGVTQFPSHSVIEKGQTVTLRCDPISGHDNLYWYRRVMGKEIKFLLHFVKESKQDESGMPNNRFLAERTGGTYSTLKVQPAELEDSGVYFCASSQGGNTEAFFGQGTRLTVV.

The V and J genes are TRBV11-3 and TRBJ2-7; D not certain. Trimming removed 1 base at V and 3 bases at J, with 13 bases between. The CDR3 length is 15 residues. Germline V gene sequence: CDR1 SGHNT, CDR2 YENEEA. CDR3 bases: TGTGCCAGCAGCTTAGGTTCCGTTAACTACTACGAGCAGTACTTC. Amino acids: CASSLGSVNYYEQYF.

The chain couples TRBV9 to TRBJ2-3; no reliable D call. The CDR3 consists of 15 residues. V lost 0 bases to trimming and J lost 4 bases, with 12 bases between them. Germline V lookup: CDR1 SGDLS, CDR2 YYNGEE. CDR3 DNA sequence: TGTGCCAGCAGCGTAGAGGGAAGTCATGCAGATACGCAGTATTTT. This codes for CASSVEGSHADTQYF.

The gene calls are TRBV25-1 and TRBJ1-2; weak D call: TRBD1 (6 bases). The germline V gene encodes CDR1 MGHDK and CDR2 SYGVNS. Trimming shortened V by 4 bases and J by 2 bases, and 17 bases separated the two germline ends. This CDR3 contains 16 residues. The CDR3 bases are TGTGCCAGCAGTGCAACCCCGGGACAAGCAAACTATGGCTACACCTTC. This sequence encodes CASSATPGQANYGYTF.